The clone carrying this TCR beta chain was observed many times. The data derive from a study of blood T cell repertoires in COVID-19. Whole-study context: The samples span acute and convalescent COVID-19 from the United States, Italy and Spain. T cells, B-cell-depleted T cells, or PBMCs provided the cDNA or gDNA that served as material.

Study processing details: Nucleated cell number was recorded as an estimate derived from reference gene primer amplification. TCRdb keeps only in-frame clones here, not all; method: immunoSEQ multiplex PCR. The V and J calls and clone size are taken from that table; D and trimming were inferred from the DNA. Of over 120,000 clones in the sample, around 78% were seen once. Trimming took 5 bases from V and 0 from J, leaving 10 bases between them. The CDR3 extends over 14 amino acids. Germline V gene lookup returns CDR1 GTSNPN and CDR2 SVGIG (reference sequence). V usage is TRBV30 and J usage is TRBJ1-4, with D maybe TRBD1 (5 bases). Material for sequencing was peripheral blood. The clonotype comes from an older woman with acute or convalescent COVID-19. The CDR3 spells CAWGAGTTNEKLFF. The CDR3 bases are TGTGCCTGGGGGGCAGGGACAACTAATGAAAAACTGTTTTTT.